This TCR beta chain was recorded in a study of shared clonotypes between healthy human individuals. Study-level results: Naive subsets typically showed greater estimated richness than memory subsets.

A 200 ng quantity of DNA, roughly 29,000 T cell genomes, went into the sorted-subset replicate PCRs. The data were produced by immunoSEQ multiplex PCR, yet TCRdb's version contains in-frame clones alone and is incomplete. This sample yields around 600,000 clones, of which approximately 95% are seen a single time; 0.095% to 0.14% belongs to the top ten. As defined, naive CD8 cells were CD45RO-negative and positively selected for CCR7, with terminally differentiated effector memory CD45RA+ cells excluded. All donors qualified as healthy HIV-negative adults and had experienced no recent acute infections or vaccinations. The sample holds one count of this clone. No antigen is known for it. Germline CDR1 reads SGDLS; CDR2 reads YYNGEE. V lost 0 bases and J lost 0; bases outside the gene matches: 2. The CDR3 is made up of 16 amino acids.

J is TRBJ2-1 and V is TRBV9, with 8 nucleotides matching TRBD2. The clonotype was recovered from a woman aged 30 to 39 in good health. Sequenced sample: naive CD8+ T cells sorted from blood. CDR3 loop: CASSVAGRASYNEQFF. Here the CDR3 DNA reads TGTGCCAGCAGCGTAGCCGGGAGGGCCTCCTACAATGAGCAGTTCTTC.